The entry below gives a single T cell receptor (beta chain) sequence along with its context. Its antigen is as yet unknown. CDR3 length equals 14 residues. V was trimmed by 1 base and J by 6 bases, leaving 11 bases between them. CDR1 is LNHDA and CDR2 is SQIVND in the germline V gene (reference sequence). The record originates from a study of cytomegalovirus exposure and HLA in healthy donors. Overall study findings and caveats: Most TCR beta V segments were productive about 87% or about 30% of the time in an earlier analysis. In a later analysis, specific HLA alleles were associated with around 17,000 TCR beta sequences at a 0.05 false discovery rate. For TCR beta chains, V- and J-gene trimming was later linked to a missense DCLRE1C variant. In a later analysis, HLA-associated beta chains showed higher expansion and lower generation probabilities than comparable chains.

PCR used 60 Vbeta primers and 13 Jbeta primers. Generated by immunoSEQ multiplex PCR, the TCRdb table keeps only in-frame clones and is missing some. The table includes 140,000 or so clones, approximately 82% detected once. The V gene is TRBV19, the J gene TRBJ2-3; a possible D gene is TRBD2 (5 bases). Sample: PBMCs. This receptor was obtained from a woman aged 60-75 years in good health and CMV-seropositive. The chain's CDR3 is CASSIAEGPDTQYF. The CDR3, as DNA: TGTGCCAGTAGTATAGCAGAGGGCCCGGATACGCAGTATTTT.